These 14 T cell receptor beta chains originate from one sample sequenced in a study of blood T cell repertoires in COVID-19. The protocol was immunoSEQ multiplex PCR, while the TCRdb copy is restricted to in-frame clones and leaves out a portion. The data contain under 200,000 clones, about four fifths of them singletons. The sequencing input was PBMCs or T cells enriched from blood (not recorded which). All receptors derive from an older woman who had recovered from COVID-19.

This clone was observed a handful of times. The genes are TRBV10-2 and TRBJ2-1; TRBD2 matches at 12 bases. CDR3 size: 13 residues. CDR1 is WSHSY and CDR2 is SAAADI in the germline V gene. V shed 7 bases, J shed 9 bases, and the junction held 4 bases outside the gene matches. CDR3: CASKTSGGGEQFF. The CDR3 DNA follows: TGCGCCAGCAAGACTAGCGGGGGTGGTGAGCAGTTCTTC.

This clone was picked up a small number of times. The chain uses TRBV2 and TRBJ2-2; 12 bases are a match to TRBD2. The junction had 7 bases not matched to a gene; V was cut back by 6 bases and J by 5 bases. The germline gives CDR1 SNHLY, CDR2 FYNNEI. The CDR3 runs 16 residues. CDR3: CASSKTSGGGTGELFF. DNA for the CDR3: TGTGCCAGCAGCAAGACTAGCGGGGGAGGTACCGGGGAGCTGTTTTTT. The entire variable domain, with the rest obtained from reference TRBV2 and TRBJ2-2, is as follows: EPEVTQTPSHQVTQMGQEVILRCVPISNHLYFYWYRQILGQKVEFLVSFYNNEISEKSEIFDDQFSVERPDGSNFTLKIRSTKLEDSAMYFCASSKTSGGGTGELFFGEGSRLTVL.

This clone is a singleton in its sample. The chain joins TRBV3-1 (or the pseudogene TRBV3-2) to TRBJ2-5, with a tentative D call TRBD1 (6 bases). V lost 5 bases, J lost 5 bases, and 12 bases lay in between. The CDR3 loop spans 13 amino acids. Germline CDR1 LGHDT, CDR2 YNNKEL (reference sequence). CDR3 residues: CASSGQPGETQYF. Here the CDR3 DNA reads TGTGCCAGCAGCGGACAGCCTGGGGAGACCCAGTACTTC.

By sample fraction, this clone is medium-sized. The chain recombines TRBV4-2 with TRBJ2-1, with 7 bases that match TRBD2. The V gene's germline CDR1 is LGHNA and CDR2 YNFKEQ. Unmatched junction bases numbered 10, after V lost 4 bases and J lost 7 bases. The CDR3 consists of 15 residues. CDR3 loop: CASSPLAAPGNEQFF. CDR3 nucleotides: TGTGCCAGCAGCCCCCTAGCGGCGCCGGGTAATGAGCAGTTCTTC.

This sequence joins TRBV2 and TRBJ2-3, with 7 bases identical to TRBD2. The CDR3 length is 13 residues. Germline V gene data show CDR1 as SNHLY and CDR2 as FYNNEI. J was trimmed by 8 bases and V by 4 bases; bases with no gene match: 6. CDR3 sequence: CASSAQPGGTQYF. In DNA, the CDR3 is TGTGCCAGCAGTGCGCAGCCGGGGGGTACGCAGTATTTT.

This clone was found once. This sample includes further DNA sequences coding for the same CDR3. DNA of the CDR3: TGTGCCAGCACCGGGACGGGGGGGGATCAGCCCCAGCATTTT. It specifies CASTGTGGDQPQHF. The chain uses TRBV28 and TRBJ1-5, with D tentatively TRBD1 (5 bases). CDR1 and CDR2 (germline): MDHEN, SYDVKM. Trimming left V 7 bases short and J 5 bases short, with 15 bases between. This CDR3 has 14 residues.

The chain couples TRBV27 to TRBJ2-5, with TRBD2 identical over 10 bases. V trimming: 5 bases; J trimming: 4 bases; junction bases outside the gene matches: 10. Germline CDR1 MNHEY, CDR2 SMNVEV (reference sequence). This CDR3 comprises 16 residues. The CDR3 sequence is CASSQQAGGPLETQYF. The CDR3 coding sequence is TGTGCCAGCAGTCAGCAAGCGGGGGGGCCGTTAGAGACCCAGTACTTC.

The CDR3 spells CASSEGGSAYEQYF. In nucleotides, the CDR3 is TGTGCCAGCAGTGAAGGAGGCAGCGCCTACGAGCAGTACTTC. The chain recombines TRBV25-1 with TRBJ2-7; possibly TRBD2 for D (5 bases). The V end lost 2 bases, the J end lost 2 bases, and 10 bases lay between the germline ends. CDR1 MGHDK and CDR2 SYGVNS come from the germline V gene. CDR3 length equals 14 residues.

This clone was detected only once. J is TRBJ2-3 and V is TRBV10-3, with TRBD2 matching over 12 bases. The CDR3 is 19 amino acids. V was pared by 3 bases and J by 2 bases, with 12 bases of the junction left unmatched. In germline, CDR1 is ENHRY, CDR2 SYGVKD. CDR3 coding DNA: TGTGCCATCAGTGACCTTCTAGCGGGGGGGAACATTCCCACAGATACGCAGTATTTT. Translating gives CAISDLLAGGNIPTDTQYF.

The V and J genes are TRBV3-1 (or the pseudogene TRBV3-2) and TRBJ2-1; TRBD1 is a possible D gene (5 bases). Trimming took off 4 bases at V and 3 bases at J, with 13 bases between the two ends. Looked up from germline, CDR1 is LGHDT and CDR2 is YNNKEL (reference sequence). This CDR3 contains 15 residues. The CDR3 region is CASSLQGWGYNEQFF. CDR3 in DNA: TGTGCCAGCAGCCTGCAGGGTTGGGGCTACAATGAGCAGTTCTTC.

The table lists this clone with a count of one. The chain joins TRBV5-1 to TRBJ2-5; no definite D call. CDR1 is SGHRS and CDR2 is YFSETQ in the germline V gene. Trimming shortened V by 0 bases and J by 0 bases, and 12 bases separated the two germline ends. The CDR3 covers 16 residues. Here the CDR3 DNA reads TGCGCCAGCAGCTTGGTGGTTCTACAGTACCAAGAGACCCAGTACTTC. Its translation: CASSLVVLQYQETQYF.

As to this clone: Different DNA sequences within this sample yield the same CDR3. The chain's CDR3 is CATSDSPRTGELFF. The CDR3 DNA is TGTGCCACCAGTGACTCCCCGAGAACCGGGGAGCTGTTTTTT. The rearrangement uses TRBV24-1 and TRBJ2-2, with D unresolved. The V gene's germline CDR1 is KGHDR and CDR2 SFDVKD. The length of the CDR3 is 14 residues. V gave up 4 bases and J gave up 5 bases, with 10 bases separating them.

The rearrangement joins TRBV27 to TRBJ1-2; 8 positions match TRBD1. The CDR3 is made up of 14 amino acids. The V and J ends lost 2 bases and 4 bases, in that order; junction bases with no gene match: 3. CDR1 and CDR2 (germline): MNHEY, SMNVEV (reference sequence). The CDR3 protein is CASSLVGTGYGYTF. In DNA form, the CDR3 reads TGTGCCAGCAGTTTAGTAGGGACAGGCTATGGCTACACCTTC.

The V call is TRBV7-9, the J call TRBJ2-7, with 7 positions matching TRBD1. Trimming cost V 4 bases and J 3 bases; bases outside gene matches: 3. Germline V gives CDR1 SEHNR, CDR2 FQNEAQ (reference sequence). The CDR3 consists of 13 residues. The CDR3 sequence is CASSWGQSYEQYF. For the CDR3, the DNA is TGTGCCAGCAGCTGGGGACAGAGCTACGAGCAGTACTTC.